These 24 T cell receptor beta chains were all obtained from the same sample, sequenced in a study of T cell repertoires in aging, cancer and after chemotherapy. A mixed TRB-A/B primer pool amplified rearranged TRB by multiplex touch-down PCR. TCRdb re-called the multiplex PCR reads through MiXCR, storing one row per CDR3 protein. The table has thousands of distinct CDR3 sequences, roughly a fifth seen once. The template was genomic DNA from peripheral blood, not RNA. Sample: blood. Every receptor here comes from a human donor with a solid tumor.

A word on this clonotype: This could be a read error, since a much larger clone is one nucleotide away. The chain couples TRBV19 to TRBJ1-2; TRBD1 aligns across 11 bases. CDR1 and CDR2 (germline): LNHDA, SQIVND (reference sequence). The V gene end was trimmed by 9 bases and the J gene end by 7 bases; junction bases not matched to a gene: 13. The CDR3 is made up of 15 amino acids. The CDR3 DNA reads as TGTGCCAGCTTGGACAGGGGGCTTTTCCTTAGTGGCTACACCTTC. It translates to CASLDRGLFLSGYTF.

This clonotype showed up just a few times. The chain has TRBV25-1 and TRBJ1-4; 8 bases line up with TRBD1. This CDR3 is 14 amino acids long. Trimming removed 3 bases from V and 8 bases from J; junction bases left unmatched: 5. The germline V gene has CDR1 MGHDK and CDR2 SYGVNS. The CDR3 is CASSDGQGWEKLFF. As DNA, the CDR3 is TGTGCCAGCAGTGACGGACAGGGATGGGAAAAACTGTTTTTT.

This clonotype was seen a handful of times. The chain uses TRBV20-1 and TRBJ2-2, with 8 bases fitting TRBD2. The V gene end was trimmed by 5 bases and the J gene end by 5 bases; junction bases not matched to a gene: 7. Germline CDR1 and CDR2: DFQATT and SNEGSKA (reference sequence). CDR3 length: 14 residues. The CDR3 region has the DNA TGCAGTGCTTGGCGGGGGGTCGAAACCGGGGAGCTGTTTTTT. Translation: CSAWRGVETGELFF.

This clonotype was seen more than once but under ten times. The chain recombines TRBV27 with TRBJ2-3; D is possibly TRBD2 (6 bases). The CDR3 is 14 amino acids. V gave up 6 bases and J gave up 1 base, with 11 bases separating them. Germline V CDR1 and CDR2: MNHEY, SMNVEV (reference sequence). The CDR3 loop reads CASRRDRRTDTQYF. Written as DNA, the CDR3 is TGTGCCAGCAGGCGGGACCGGCGCACAGATACGCAGTATTTT.

This sequence joins TRBV9 and TRBJ1-2; D remains ambiguous. The length of the CDR3 is 15 residues. Deletions cut 3 bases from V and 7 bases from J, with 19 bases between. Germline CDR1 reads SGDLS; CDR2 reads YYNGEE. The CDR3 protein is CASSETPFRYIGYTF. CDR3 coding DNA: TGTGCCAGCAGCGAAACCCCCTTTAGATACATTGGCTACACCTTC.

With regard to this clonotype: This may come from a read error, since a much larger clone is one base off. The chain recombines TRBV27 with TRBJ1-6; D gene uncertain. The CDR3 runs to 12 residues. Per germline, CDR1 MNHEY and CDR2 SMNVEV (reference sequence). V lost 5 bases and J 9 bases, leaving 8 bases between the germline ends. This CDR3 reads CASSRSISPLHF. CDR3 in DNA: TGTGCCAGCAGTCGGTCAATTTCACCCCTCCACTTT.

This clonotype is large by share. This chain connects TRBV19 to TRBJ1-6, with TRBD1 identical over 9 bases. Germline assignment: CDR1 LNHDA and CDR2 SQIVND (reference sequence). The CDR3 covers 14 residues. J lost 8 bases, V lost 11 bases, and 10 bases had no gene match. CDR3 nucleotide sequence: TGTGCCGTAAAGGAGACAGGGGGTGATTCACCCCTCCACTTT. Translating gives CAVKETGGDSPLHF.

The chain employs TRBV5-4 and TRBJ1-2, with D unclear. The CDR3 runs to 15 residues. V gave up 2 bases and J gave up 8 bases, with 19 bases separating them. Germline CDR1 is SGHNT and CDR2 is YYREEE (reference sequence). DNA of the CDR3: TGTGCCAGCAGCTTATCGGGGATGGGGATTGGAGGCTACACCTTC. Protein: CASSLSGMGIGGYTF. Based on the CDR3 plus reference TRBV5-4 and TRBJ1-2, the full variable domain is ETGVTQSPTHLIKTRGQQVTLRCSSQSGHNTVSWYQQALGQGPQFIFQYYREEENGRGNFPPRFSGLQFPNYSSELNVNALELDDSALYLCASSLSGMGIGGYTFGSGTRLTVV.

The rearrangement joins TRBV2 to TRBJ1-6; D gene unclear. In germline, CDR1 is SNHLY, CDR2 FYNNEI. V was cut by 2 bases and J by 7 bases, with 24 bases left in between. The CDR3 spans 19 residues. In DNA form, the CDR3 reads TGTGCCAGCAGTGAATACGGCCCCTTGAGGACTACGAGGAATTCACCCCTCCACTTT. It encodes CASSEYGPLRTTRNSPLHF.

The chain has TRBV4-3 and TRBJ1-4; tentatively, D is TRBD1 (6 bases). The CDR3 is made up of 17 amino acids. Trimming shortened V by 0 bases and J by 11 bases, and 22 bases separated the two germline ends. CDR1 and CDR2 from the germline V gene are LGHNA and YSLEER. This CDR3 is CASSQEGTWDKRRKLFF. The CDR3, as DNA: TGCGCCAGCAGCCAAGAAGGTACGTGGGACAAACGGCGGAAACTGTTTTTT.

The rearrangement uses TRBV2 and TRBJ2-2; D ambiguous. Germline assignment: CDR1 SNHLY and CDR2 FYNNEI. The CDR3 contains 14 residues. The germline V and J ends were trimmed by 4 bases and 0 bases, with 6 bases remaining between them. Written as DNA, the CDR3 is TGTGCCAGCAGTGGGCAAACGAACACCGGGGAGCTGTTTTTT. Its protein is CASSGQTNTGELFF.

This clonotype was seen more than once but under ten times. The chain couples TRBV18 to TRBJ1-3, with TRBD1 as a possible D gene (6 bases). V was cut by 6 bases and J by 0 bases, with 15 bases left in between. This CDR3 is built from 16 residues. In germline, CDR1 is KGHSH, CDR2 LQKENI. In DNA, the CDR3 is TGTGCCAGCTCCCGTGGACAGAGATTCTCTGGAAACACCATATATTTT. Translated: CASSRGQRFSGNTIYF.

This clonotype is termed medium-sized (0.01 to 0.1%). The chain carries TRBV11-2 and TRBJ2-2; 12 positions agree with TRBD2. CDR1 is SGHAT, CDR2 FQNNGV, per germline. V lost 2 bases and J lost 7; bases outside the gene matches: 5. The CDR3 sequence is 16 residues long. The CDR3 DNA reads as TGTGCCAGCAGCTTATGGACTAGCGGGAAAATCGGGGAGCTGTTTTTT. Translating gives CASSLWTSGKIGELFF.

Relative to its sample, this clonotype is medium-sized. The chain links TRBV15 to TRBJ1-5; D is undetermined. V was clipped by 3 bases and J by 7 bases, with 13 bases between them. This CDR3 has 14 residues. CDR1 LNHNV and CDR2 YYDKDF come from the germline V gene (reference sequence). CDR3 sequence (DNA): TGTGCCACCAGCAGCCCTCTCGGTGGCCAGCCCCAGCATTTT. Translation: CATSSPLGGQPQHF.

This clonotype was detected only a few times. This chain connects TRBV5-8 to TRBJ1-4; D remains unclear. The germline V and J ends were trimmed by 0 bases and 0 bases, with 12 bases remaining between them. The germline V gene encodes CDR1 SGHTS and CDR2 YDEGEE. The CDR3 length is 17 residues. The CDR3 DNA reads TGTGCCAGCAGCTTGGAGGCAGTCGGCGCAACTAATGAAAAACTGTTTTTT. Its protein is CASSLEAVGATNEKLFF.

This clonotype is labeled as large. The rearrangement links TRBV6-1 to TRBJ2-6; D gene unclear. Trimming removed 2 bases at V and 0 bases at J, with 2 bases between. In germline, CDR1 is MNHNS, CDR2 SASEGT. This CDR3 is 14 amino acids long. Here the CDR3 DNA reads TGTGCCAGCAGTGAAACCTCTGGGGCCAACGTCCTGACTTTC. Amino acid sequence: CASSETSGANVLTF.

As concerns this clonotype: This may be a read error: a much more frequent sequence differs by one nucleotide. CDR3: CASSYGGWSDSPLHF. CDR3 bases: TGTGCCAGCAGCTACGGTGGGTGGTCCGATTCACCCCTCCACTTT. The J gene is TRBJ1-6, the V gene TRBV5-5; unclear D gene. The ends were cut back, 3 bases at V and 8 bases at J, with 15 bases in the middle. This CDR3 spans 15 amino acids. CDR1 and CDR2 from the germline V gene are SGHKS and YYEKEE (reference sequence).

V and J are TRBV28 and TRBJ1-2, with D maybe TRBD1 (5 bases). The CDR3 runs to 14 residues. Germline loops: CDR1 MDHEN, CDR2 SYDVKM. V was trimmed by 6 bases and J by 0 bases, leaving 11 bases between them. CDR3 amino acids: CASRPSTANYGYTF. The DNA for the CDR3 is TGTGCCAGCAGACCCTCGACAGCTAACTATGGCTACACCTTC.

As regards this clonotype: This sequence may be a read error, since a much larger clone differs from it by one base. This sequence joins TRBV29-1 and TRBJ2-3, with a possible D match to TRBD1 (5 bases). The CDR3 is made up of 14 amino acids. Per the germline V gene, CDR1 is SQVTM and CDR2 is ANQGSEA. The CDR3: CGVNGAESTDTQYF. Here the CDR3 DNA reads TGCGGCGTTAATGGGGCAGAGAGTACAGATACGCAGTATTTT.

The rearrangement links TRBV15 to TRBJ2-5; no definite D call. V lost 0 bases, J lost 5 bases, and 10 bases lay in between. The CDR3 spans 14 residues. Per the germline V gene, CDR1 is LNHNV and CDR2 is YYDKDF (reference sequence). CDR3 region: CATSRDSRDETQYF. Written as DNA, the CDR3 is TGTGCCACCAGCAGAGATTCCCGAGATGAGACCCAGTACTTC. The full variable domain, rest sourced from reference TRBV15 and TRBJ2-5, is DAMVIQNPRYQVTQFGKPVTLSCSQTLNHNVMYWYQQKSSQAPKLLFHYYDKDFNNEADTPDNFQSRRPNTSFCFLDIRSPGLGDTAMYLCATSRDSRDETQYFGPGTRLLVL.

The rearrangement links TRBV2 to TRBJ1-2; TRBD1 might be the D (6 bases). Trimming cost V 2 bases and J 2 bases, with 9 bases left between them. CDR1 and CDR2 from the germline V gene are SNHLY and FYNNEI. This CDR3 comprises 14 residues. DNA for the CDR3: TGTGCCAGCAGTGAATTTAGGGGGAACTATGGCTACACCTTC. It yields the protein CASSEFRGNYGYTF. Based on the CDR3 plus reference TRBV2 and TRBJ1-2, the full variable domain is EPEVTQTPSHQVTQMGQEVILRCVPISNHLYFYWYRQILGQKVEFLVSFYNNEISEKSEIFDDQFSVERPDGSNFTLKIRSTKLEDSAMYFCASSEFRGNYGYTFGSGTRLTVV.

This sequence joins TRBV12-3 or TRBV12-4 and TRBJ2-7; TRBD2 might be the D (6 bases). V was trimmed by 6 bases and J by 0 bases, leaving 12 bases between them. The CDR3 is 14 residues long. For the CDR3, the DNA is TGTGCCAGCAGAGGAGCGGGCGGCTCCTACGAGCAGTACTTC. It is translated as CASRGAGGSYEQYF.

This clonotype appeared a few times. J is TRBJ1-6 and V is TRBV28, with D perhaps TRBD1 (5 bases). The CDR3 has 14 amino acids. The V gene's germline CDR1 is MDHEN and CDR2 SYDVKM. Deletions cut 3 bases from V and 15 bases from J, with 18 bases between. CDR3 DNA: TGTGCCAGCAGTTTTCGGACCCCGGGACCTGTCCTCCACTTT. Residues: CASSFRTPGPVLHF.

This clonotype showed up just a few times. This chain uses TRBV28 with TRBJ1-1, with D possibly TRBD1 on 5 matching bases. The germline CDR1 and CDR2 sequences are MDHEN and SYDVKM. CDR3 size: 14 residues. Trimming left V 6 bases short and J 8 bases short, with 19 bases between. CDR3 residues: CASSPLGTATEAFF. In DNA, the CDR3 is TGTGCCAGCAGCCCTTTGGGGACGGCAACAGAAGCTTTCTTT.